This T cell receptor (beta chain) was recovered during a study of monozygotic twins with inflammatory bowel disease. CDR1 is LGHDT, CDR2 YNNKEL, per germline (reference sequence). The CDR3 loop spans 15 amino acids. The RNA usage for each TCR library was 3500 ng of total RNA. TCRdb reworked the 5' RACE reads into one entry per CDR3 protein, no DNA. This sample contains fewer than 450,000 distinct CDR3 sequences. The chain employs TRBV3-1 and TRBJ2-7; TCRdb proposes TRBD1, but this gene call is untestable without DNA. The source of this sequence is a human donor with ulcerative colitis or Crohn's disease, or a healthy co-twin of an affected twin (not recorded which). The sample was blood. The CDR3: CASSLGTGFSYEQYF.